Listed below are T cell receptor beta chains from one sample, sequenced in a study of blood T cell repertoires in COVID-19. Libraries were prepared by immunoSEQ multiplex PCR; TCRdb keeps only in-frame clonotypes and omits some of them. The sample records 180,000 or so clones, roughly 81% being singletons. The sample comprised peripheral blood. Source of these receptors: a man aged 40-49 years who had recovered from COVID-19. Both conserved end residues are part of each CDR3. A D gene is named only where the DNA matches it firmly. Clone size appears in some rows only: once, few, many, or a class for an expanded clone.

d_gene: TRBD2
v_gene: TRBV18
abundance: NA
j_gene: TRBJ2-1
CDR3nt: TGTGCCAGCTCAGTACTAGCGGCTGATAACAATGAGCAGTTCTTC
CDR3aa: CASSVLAADNNEQFF

d_gene: NA
v_gene: TRBV19
abundance: NA
j_gene: TRBJ1-5
CDR3nt: TGTGCCAGGGGAGAATCACGGAAAAGCAATCAGCCCCAGCATTTT
CDR3aa: CARGESRKSNQPQHF

d_gene: TRBD1
v_gene: TRBV27
abundance: NA
j_gene: TRBJ1-1
CDR3nt: TGTGCCAGCAGTCCCGGGACAGGGGGCACTGAAGCTTTCTTT
CDR3aa: CASSPGTGGTEAFF

d_gene: NA
v_gene: TRBV19
abundance: NA
j_gene: TRBJ1-3
CDR3nt: TGTGCCAGCAGGTGGGGAAACACCATATATTTT
CDR3aa: CASRWGNTIYF

d_gene: NA
v_gene: TRBV4-3
abundance: NA
j_gene: TRBJ2-1
CDR3nt: TGCGCCAGCAGACAGAACAGGGCCCTAAGCTCCTACAATGAGCAGTTCTTC
CDR3aa: CASRQNRALSSYNEQFF

d_gene: NA
v_gene: TRBV30
abundance: NA
j_gene: TRBJ2-5
CDR3nt: TGTGCCTGGACCAGGGGAGAGGAGACCCAGTACTTC
CDR3aa: CAWTRGEETQYF

d_gene: TRBD1
v_gene: TRBV5-1
abundance: NA
j_gene: TRBJ2-7
CDR3nt: TGCGCCAGCAGCCACCCGGGACAGGGACAACACGAGCAGTACTTC
CDR3aa: CASSHPGQGQHEQYF

d_gene: TRBD1
v_gene: TRBV19
abundance: NA
j_gene: TRBJ1-4
CDR3nt: TGTGCCAGTAGTACCCTCGGGACAGTTGAAAAACTGTTTTTT
CDR3aa: CASSTLGTVEKLFF

d_gene: NA
v_gene: TRBV9
abundance: NA
j_gene: TRBJ2-2
CDR3nt: TGTGCCAGCAGCGGGCCGCACAGCACCGGGGAGCTGTTTTTT
CDR3aa: CASSGPHSTGELFF

d_gene: NA
v_gene: TRBV10-3
abundance: NA
j_gene: TRBJ2-1
CDR3nt: TGTGCCACCAAAATTCTTAGCTCCTACAATGAGCAGTTCTTC
CDR3aa: CATKILSSYNEQFF

d_gene: TRBD1
v_gene: TRBV18
abundance: once
j_gene: TRBJ2-7
CDR3nt: TGTGCCAGCTCACCTTTGGACAGGGGCTATGAGCAGTACTTC
CDR3aa: CASSPLDRGYEQYF

d_gene: TRBD1
v_gene: TRBV19
abundance: NA
j_gene: TRBJ2-7
CDR3nt: TGTGCCAGTAGTTTCAACGGACGAAAGGGGGCCGCCTACGAGCAGTACTTC
CDR3aa: CASSFNGRKGAAYEQYF

d_gene: NA
v_gene: TRBV6-2/TRBV6-3
abundance: NA
j_gene: TRBJ2-3
CDR3nt: TGTGCCAGCAGTTTTTCAACTTACACAGATACGCAGTATTTT
CDR3aa: CASSFSTYTDTQYF

d_gene: NA
v_gene: TRBV7-8
abundance: NA
j_gene: TRBJ2-2
CDR3nt: TGTGCCAGCAGCTTAGTTTCTGGCCTCACCGGGGAGCTGTTTTTT
CDR3aa: CASSLVSGLTGELFF

d_gene: TRBD1
v_gene: TRBV6-5
abundance: NA
j_gene: TRBJ1-2
CDR3nt: TGTGCCACCGAAGGGACAGGGGGCTACACCTTC
CDR3aa: CATEGTGGYTF

d_gene: NA
v_gene: TRBV27
abundance: NA
j_gene: TRBJ2-3
CDR3nt: TGTGCCAGCAGTTTAATTATAGGACAGAGCACAGATACGCAGTATTTT
CDR3aa: CASSLIIGQSTDTQYF

d_gene: TRBD1
v_gene: TRBV15
abundance: NA
j_gene: TRBJ2-6
CDR3nt: TGTGCCACCAGCAGGGATCCGGGACAGGGGTCGACTGGGGCCAACGTCCTGACTTTC
CDR3aa: CATSRDPGQGSTGANVLTF

d_gene: TRBD1
v_gene: TRBV11-2
abundance: NA
j_gene: TRBJ1-4
CDR3nt: TGTGCCAGCAGCTTAGACAGGGGGCGCGAAAAACTGTTTTTT
CDR3aa: CASSLDRGREKLFF

d_gene: NA
v_gene: TRBV27
abundance: NA
j_gene: TRBJ2-5
CDR3nt: TGTGCCAGCGCCCCTGGCGGAGAAGCGGGCTTCCAAGAGACCCAGTACTTC
CDR3aa: CASAPGGEAGFQETQYF

d_gene: NA
v_gene: TRBV7-6
abundance: NA
j_gene: TRBJ1-2
CDR3nt: TGTGCCAGCAGCGGGGGACTCATCTATGGCTACACCTTC
CDR3aa: CASSGGLIYGYTF

d_gene: NA
v_gene: TRBV3-1/TRBV3-2
abundance: NA
j_gene: TRBJ2-1
CDR3nt: TGTGCCAGCAGCCAAGATAGGTTTAACAGAAACAATGAGCAGTTCTTC
CDR3aa: CASSQDRFNRNNEQFF

d_gene: NA
v_gene: TRBV5-6
abundance: NA
j_gene: TRBJ1-5
CDR3nt: TGTGCCAGCAGCTTGGGAGTTAGCAATCAGCCCCAGCATTTT
CDR3aa: CASSLGVSNQPQHF

d_gene: TRBD2
v_gene: TRBV7-8
abundance: NA
j_gene: TRBJ2-3
CDR3nt: TGTGCCAGCAGCTCCCACTCCTTTTCGGGGGGAAACACAGATACGCAGTATTTT
CDR3aa: CASSSHSFSGGNTDTQYF

d_gene: TRBD1
v_gene: TRBV5-6
abundance: few
j_gene: TRBJ1-5
CDR3nt: TGTGCCAGCAGCACCGGGACAGACAATCAGCCCCAGCATTTT
CDR3aa: CASSTGTDNQPQHF

d_gene: NA
v_gene: TRBV28
abundance: many
j_gene: TRBJ1-1
CDR3nt: TGTGCCAGCCGCAAGGGGCCGAACACTGAAGCTTTCTTT
CDR3aa: CASRKGPNTEAFF

d_gene: TRBD2
v_gene: TRBV7-9
abundance: NA
j_gene: TRBJ2-5
CDR3nt: TGTGCCAGCAGCTTGTTGCGGGGGAGGATAGAGACCCAGTACTTC
CDR3aa: CASSLLRGRIETQYF

d_gene: NA
v_gene: TRBV11-3
abundance: NA
j_gene: TRBJ2-7
CDR3nt: TGTGCCAGCAGCTTAGGCTCCGGGGTGTACTTC
CDR3aa: CASSLGSGVYF

d_gene: TRBD1
v_gene: TRBV6-2/TRBV6-3
abundance: NA
j_gene: TRBJ2-7
CDR3nt: TGTGCCAGCAGTTTCGCCGGGACAGCTATATCCTACGAGCAGTACTTC
CDR3aa: CASSFAGTAISYEQYF

d_gene: TRBD2
v_gene: TRBV9
abundance: NA
j_gene: TRBJ2-1
CDR3nt: TGTGCCAGCAGCGTAAGGCTAGCGGGAGGAGTCAGCGACAATGAGCAGTTCTTC
CDR3aa: CASSVRLAGGVSDNEQFF

d_gene: TRBD1
v_gene: TRBV3-1/TRBV3-2
abundance: NA
j_gene: TRBJ1-1
CDR3nt: TGTGCCAGCAGCCTTCGGACAGGTCACACTGAAGCTTTCTTT
CDR3aa: CASSLRTGHTEAFF

d_gene: TRBD1
v_gene: TRBV6-5
abundance: NA
j_gene: TRBJ1-6
CDR3nt: TGTGCCAGCAGGGGACAGAATAATTCACCCCTCCACTTT
CDR3aa: CASRGQNNSPLHF

d_gene: NA
v_gene: TRBV6-5
abundance: few
j_gene: TRBJ1-5
CDR3nt: TGTGCCAGCAGTTACACAGGGAATCAGCCCCAGCATTTT
CDR3aa: CASSYTGNQPQHF

d_gene: NA
v_gene: TRBV6-5
abundance: NA
j_gene: TRBJ1-3
CDR3nt: TGTGCCAGCAGTTCCCAGGACAGTCGGCCCACCATATATTTT
CDR3aa: CASSSQDSRPTIYF

d_gene: TRBD2
v_gene: TRBV7-9
abundance: NA
j_gene: TRBJ2-1
CDR3nt: TGTGCCAGCAGTCTTCCTGAGCGGGGGGGCCTCAATGAGCAGTTCTTC
CDR3aa: CASSLPERGGLNEQFF

d_gene: TRBD2
v_gene: TRBV19
abundance: NA
j_gene: TRBJ2-1
CDR3nt: TGTGCCAGTAGGGGGGACTATACCTACAATGAGCAGTTCTTC
CDR3aa: CASRGDYTYNEQFF

d_gene: NA
v_gene: TRBV7-9
abundance: NA
j_gene: TRBJ2-3
CDR3nt: TGTGCCAGCAGCCCCCCGACGTCTAGGGGTCCAGATACGCAGTATTTT
CDR3aa: CASSPPTSRGPDTQYF

d_gene: TRBD2
v_gene: TRBV11-2
abundance: NA
j_gene: TRBJ2-3
CDR3nt: TGTGCCAGCAGCTTAGATGGGACTAGAGCAGATACGCAGTATTTT
CDR3aa: CASSLDGTRADTQYF

d_gene: NA
v_gene: TRBV5-8
abundance: NA
j_gene: TRBJ1-3
CDR3nt: TGTGCCAGCAGCCTAAGGGGCGCGGGAAAGAATTTT
CDR3aa: CASSLRGAGKNF

d_gene: TRBD1
v_gene: TRBV29-1
abundance: NA
j_gene: TRBJ1-1
CDR3nt: TGCAGCGTTCCGGGACAGACAAACACTGAAGCTTTCTTT
CDR3aa: CSVPGQTNTEAFF

d_gene: NA
v_gene: TRBV7-2
abundance: NA
j_gene: TRBJ2-5
CDR3nt: TGTGCCAGCAGCGCCGACAGTACGCAAGAGACCCAGTACTTC
CDR3aa: CASSADSTQETQYF

d_gene: NA
v_gene: TRBV6-1
abundance: NA
j_gene: TRBJ1-1
CDR3nt: TGTGCCAGCAGTGAGACACAGGGCACTGAAGCTTTCTTT
CDR3aa: CASSETQGTEAFF

d_gene: NA
v_gene: TRBV7-2
abundance: NA
j_gene: TRBJ2-1
CDR3nt: TGTGCCAGCAGCTTAGTAATCAGCTCAGAACAGTACAATGAGCAGTTCTTC
CDR3aa: CASSLVISSEQYNEQFF

d_gene: TRBD1
v_gene: TRBV5-1
abundance: NA
j_gene: TRBJ2-5
CDR3nt: TGCGCCAGCAGCTTGTCACAGGGGGCAAACCTAAAAGAGACCCAGTACTTC
CDR3aa: CASSLSQGANLKETQYF

d_gene: TRBD1
v_gene: TRBV5-5
abundance: NA
j_gene: TRBJ2-1
CDR3nt: TGTGCCAGCAGCTTGGGGGACAGGGGAAATGAGCAGTTCTTC
CDR3aa: CASSLGDRGNEQFF

d_gene: TRBD2
v_gene: TRBV7-2
abundance: few
j_gene: TRBJ2-1
CDR3nt: TGTGCCAGCAGCTTAGACGATCCAAGGGCTAGCGGGAGGAGAAATGAGCAGTTCTTC
CDR3aa: CASSLDDPRASGRRNEQFF

d_gene: NA
v_gene: TRBV6-2/TRBV6-3
abundance: NA
j_gene: TRBJ2-1
CDR3nt: TGTGCCAGCAGCCAGGCCAGGGTGGCCTACAATGAGCAGTTCTTC
CDR3aa: CASSQARVAYNEQFF